Following are 17 T cell receptor beta chains from one sample sequenced in a study of OX40 agonist ivuxolimab in advanced cancers. Assay used: immunoSEQ multiplex PCR; TCRdb lists only in-frame clones, some missing. The data hold under 75,000 clones, with around nine tenths observed a single time. The starting material was CD4+ or CD8+ T cells sorted from blood, obtained in a trial of the OX40 agonist ivuxolimab. These receptors were obtained from an adult with an advanced solid tumor such as melanoma, head and neck, liver or kidney cancer.

This clone was counted at least ten times. The gene calls are TRBV5-1 and TRBJ1-4; 10 bases map to TRBD1. In germline, CDR1 is SGHRS, CDR2 YFSETQ. The CDR3 covers 15 residues. Losses at the gene ends were 0 bases for V and 8 bases for J; bases not matched to a gene: 4. The DNA of the CDR3 is TGCGCCAGCAGCTTGGTGGGACAGGGGACCGAAAAACTGTTTTTT. Encoded protein: CASSLVGQGTEKLFF.

This chain links TRBV28 with TRBJ1-5, with D possibly being TRBD1 (5 bases). Germline lookup yields CDR1 MDHEN and CDR2 SYDVKM. V shed 5 bases and J shed 0 bases, with 20 bases lying between them. The CDR3 spans 18 residues. The chain's CDR3 is CASSKGVVGRHSNQPQHF. The CDR3 DNA sequence: TGTGCCAGCAGTAAAGGGGTGGTAGGCAGGCATAGCAATCAGCCCCAGCATTTT.

The chain is built from TRBV7-9 and TRBJ2-3; D possibly uses TRBD1 or TRBD2 (5 bases each). The CDR3 extends over 13 amino acids. Trimming stripped 3 bases from V and 2 bases from J, with 6 bases between. Germline CDR1 SEHNR, CDR2 FQNEAQ (reference sequence). This CDR3 reads CASSLGTTDTQYF. Here the CDR3 DNA reads TGTGCCAGCAGCTTGGGGACCACAGATACGCAGTATTTT.

The V gene is TRBV4-1, the J gene TRBJ2-1; maybe TRBD1 (5 bases). Looked up from germline, CDR1 is MGHRA and CDR2 is YSYEKL. V was pared by 2 bases and J by 5 bases, with 16 bases between. The CDR3 contains 16 residues. This chain's CDR3 is CASSQSPGLDNNEQFF. The CDR3 bases are TGCGCCAGCAGCCAAAGCCCCGGGCTGGACAACAATGAGCAGTTCTTC.

The chain links TRBV19 to TRBJ2-1; 10 bases align to TRBD2. From germline, CDR1 is LNHDA and CDR2 SQIVND (reference sequence). The trim removed 5 bases at V and 7 bases at J, leaving 8 bases unmatched. This CDR3 spans 15 amino acids. CDR3 protein: CASSAPGLASNEQFF. The CDR3 DNA sequence: TGTGCCAGTAGTGCACCGGGACTAGCGTCGAATGAGCAGTTCTTC.

The CDR3, as DNA: TGTGCCAGCAGAACAGCTATGAACACTGAAGCTTTCTTT. Protein sequence: CASRTAMNTEAFF. The chain is built from TRBV27 and TRBJ1-1, with D unclear. The CDR3 has 13 residues. Germline V lookup: CDR1 MNHEY, CDR2 SMNVEV (reference sequence). Trimming pared 6 bases from V and 0 bases from J, leaving 8 bases between.

The chain carries TRBV19 and TRBJ2-1; D is perhaps TRBD1 or TRBD2 (5 bases each). The CDR3 consists of 15 residues. Germline loops: CDR1 LNHDA, CDR2 SQIVND (reference sequence). Between the trimmed V and J ends, which lost 6 bases and 10 bases, there was a span of 22 bases. CDR3 nucleotide sequence: TGTGCCAGTAGCTCAGACGGCCGATCCGAGGGGGAGCAGTTCTTC. This translates into CASSSDGRSEGEQFF.

V usage is TRBV7-3 and J usage is TRBJ2-3, with D hard to call. V lost 3 bases and J lost 0, with 10 bases in between. Germline CDR1 SGHTA, CDR2 FQGTGA. The CDR3 extends over 15 amino acids. CDR3 sequence (DNA): TGTGCCAGCAGCTTCACTGGGCAGAGCACAGATACGCAGTATTTT. This codes for CASSFTGQSTDTQYF.

The chain uses TRBV28 and TRBJ2-7; 14 nucleotides agree with TRBD2. The CDR3 is 15 amino acids. V gave up 5 bases and J gave up 5 bases; unmatched junction bases: 5. Germline values: CDR1 MDHEN, CDR2 SYDVKM. For the CDR3, the DNA is TGTGCCAGCAGTCCCGGGACTAGCGGGAGCGACGAGCAGTACTTC. As protein: CASSPGTSGSDEQYF.

This chain uses TRBV7-3 with TRBJ2-1; 8 bases line up with TRBD1. The CDR3 sequence is 14 residues long. Per germline, CDR1 SGHTA and CDR2 FQGTGA. Losses at the gene ends were 2 bases for V and 6 bases for J; bases not matched to a gene: 3. The CDR3: CASSLGQGANEQFF. The CDR3 DNA reads TGTGCCAGCAGCTTAGGGCAGGGGGCCAATGAGCAGTTCTTC.

The chain employs TRBV27 and TRBJ1-5; TRBD1 matches 8 bases. V gave up 3 bases and J gave up 6 bases; unmatched junction bases: 10. CDR1 and CDR2 from the germline V gene are MNHEY and SMNVEV (reference sequence). The CDR3 spans 16 residues. This CDR3 is CASSFPGQDGSQPQHF. The CDR3 bases are TGTGCCAGCAGTTTCCCGGGACAGGACGGTAGTCAGCCCCAGCATTTT.

This sequence joins TRBV15 and TRBJ1-5, with D uncertain. The germline gives CDR1 LNHNV, CDR2 YYDKDF (reference sequence). V was trimmed by 3 bases and J by 4 bases, leaving 7 bases between them. This CDR3 spans 13 amino acids. DNA for the CDR3: TGTGCCACCAGCAGGGCCTTAAATCAGCCCCAGCATTTT. Translating it yields CATSRALNQPQHF.

J is TRBJ2-3 and V is TRBV5-1; no clear D gene. V lost 4 bases, J lost 0 bases, and 6 bases lay in between. The germline CDR1 and CDR2 sequences are SGHRS and YFSETQ. CDR3 length: 13 amino acids. CDR3 sequence (DNA): TGCGCCAGCAGCGCAACTAGCACAGATACGCAGTATTTT. Translation gives CASSATSTDTQYF.

Here the CDR3 reads CSVEDRGVEQYF. The CDR3 nucleotides are TGCAGCGTTGAAGATCGAGGGGTTGAGCAGTACTTC. The genes are TRBV29-1 and TRBJ2-7, with D tentatively TRBD1 or TRBD2 (5 bases each). Trimming took off 0 bases at V and 7 bases at J, with 10 bases between the two ends. Germline V gene data show CDR1 as SQVTM and CDR2 as ANQGSEA. There are 12 residues in the CDR3.

The CDR3 loop reads CATSRDLGVYSYEQYF. The CDR3 coding sequence is TGTGCCACCAGCAGAGATCTGGGGGTATATTCCTACGAGCAGTACTTC. The J gene is TRBJ2-5, the V gene TRBV15; D may match TRBD1 or TRBD2 (5 bases each). The assigned J gene may be wrong: the sequence end matches TRBJ2-7 better. This CDR3 spans 16 amino acids. Germline values: CDR1 LNHNV, CDR2 YYDKDF (reference sequence).

The V and J genes are TRBV7-9 and TRBJ2-3; D unresolved. Germline CDR1 SEHNR, CDR2 FQNEAQ (reference sequence). V was pared by 3 bases and J by 11 bases, with 15 bases between. This CDR3 has 13 amino acids. CDR3: CASSFPQLLRQYF. The CDR3 DNA reads as TGTGCCAGCAGCTTCCCACAGCTTTTGCGGCAGTATTTT.

The chain uses TRBV9 and TRBJ2-1; D unresolved. The CDR3 loop spans 15 amino acids. The germline V gene has CDR1 SGDLS and CDR2 YYNGEE. V lost 6 bases and J 9 bases, leaving 22 bases between the germline ends. This CDR3 is CASTKGPTHGREQFF. The CDR3 bases are TGTGCCAGCACTAAAGGACCTACCCACGGGCGTGAGCAGTTCTTC.